This T cell receptor (beta chain) was identified during a study of CD8 T cells in ankylosing spondylitis. MiXCR, run by TCRdb on the 5' RACE reads, gives a single entry per CDR3 protein. The sample contains approximately 220,000 distinct CDR3 sequences, around a quarter of which appear only once. This clonotype was detected ten times or more. Trimming left V 2 bases short and J 7 bases short, with 15 bases between. The CDR3 spans 14 residues. Germline values: CDR1 SGHVS, CDR2 FNYEAQ. This clonotype was obtained from a male donor with ankylosing spondylitis or in good health (not recorded which). V is TRBV7-6 and J is TRBJ2-7; D not certain. Specimen: blood, either unsorted or a sorted T cell fraction (not recorded which). The CDR3 DNA reads as TGTGCCAGCAGCTTAAGTGGGGTGCTTGGAGAGCAGTACTTC. Translated: CASSLSGVLGEQYF.